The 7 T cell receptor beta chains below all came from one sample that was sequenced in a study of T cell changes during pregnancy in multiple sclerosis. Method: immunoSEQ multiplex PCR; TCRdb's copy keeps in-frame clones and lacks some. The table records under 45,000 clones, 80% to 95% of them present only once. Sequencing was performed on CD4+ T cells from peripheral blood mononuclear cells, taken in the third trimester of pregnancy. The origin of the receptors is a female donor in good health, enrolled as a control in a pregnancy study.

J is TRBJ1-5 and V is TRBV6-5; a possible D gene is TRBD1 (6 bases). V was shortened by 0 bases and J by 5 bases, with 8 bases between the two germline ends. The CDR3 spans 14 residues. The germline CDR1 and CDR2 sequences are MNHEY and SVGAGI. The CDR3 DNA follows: TGTGCCAGCAGTTACTCGGGGACACATCAGCCCCAGCATTTT. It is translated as CASSYSGTHQPQHF.

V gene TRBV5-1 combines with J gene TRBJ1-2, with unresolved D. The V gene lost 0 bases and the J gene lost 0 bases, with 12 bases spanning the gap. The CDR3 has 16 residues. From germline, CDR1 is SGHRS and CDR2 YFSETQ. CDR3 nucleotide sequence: TGCGCCAGCAGCTTGGGCCTAACGATAGCTAACTATGGCTACACCTTC. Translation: CASSLGLTIANYGYTF.

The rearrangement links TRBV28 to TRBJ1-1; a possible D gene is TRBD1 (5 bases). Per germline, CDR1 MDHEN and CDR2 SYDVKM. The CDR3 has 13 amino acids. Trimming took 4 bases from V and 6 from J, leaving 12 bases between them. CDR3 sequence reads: CASSYQGLPEAFF. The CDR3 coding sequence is TGTGCCAGCAGTTATCAGGGTTTACCTGAAGCTTTCTTT. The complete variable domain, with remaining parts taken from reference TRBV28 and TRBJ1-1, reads DVKVTQSSRYLVKRTGEKVFLECVQDMDHENMFWYRQDPGLGLRLIYFSYDVKMKEKGDIPEGYSVSREKKERFSLILESASTNQTSMYLCASSYQGLPEAFFGQGTRLTVV.

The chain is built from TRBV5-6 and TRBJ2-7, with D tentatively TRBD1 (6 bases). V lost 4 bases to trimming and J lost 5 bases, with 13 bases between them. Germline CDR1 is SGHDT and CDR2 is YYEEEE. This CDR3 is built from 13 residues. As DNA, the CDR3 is TGTGCCAGCAGCGCCAGACAGGTTCACGAGCAGTACTTC. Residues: CASSARQVHEQYF.

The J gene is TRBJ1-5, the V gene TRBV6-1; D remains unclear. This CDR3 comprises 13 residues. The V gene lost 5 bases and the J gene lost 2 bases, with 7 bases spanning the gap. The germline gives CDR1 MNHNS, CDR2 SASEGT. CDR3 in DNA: TGTGCCAGCAGTTCGCTAGGCAATCAGCCCCAGCATTTT. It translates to CASSSLGNQPQHF.

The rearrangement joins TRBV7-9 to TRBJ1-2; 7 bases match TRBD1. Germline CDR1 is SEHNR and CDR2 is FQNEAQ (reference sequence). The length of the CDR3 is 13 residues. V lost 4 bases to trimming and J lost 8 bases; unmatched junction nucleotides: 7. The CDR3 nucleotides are TGTGCCAGCAGCTCCGAACTACAGGGGGGCTACACCTTC. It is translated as CASSSELQGGYTF.

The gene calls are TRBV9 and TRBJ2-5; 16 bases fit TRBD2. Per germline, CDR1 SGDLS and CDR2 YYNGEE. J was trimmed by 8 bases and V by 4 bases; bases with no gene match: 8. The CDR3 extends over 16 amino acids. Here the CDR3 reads CASSTSGLAGGSTQYF. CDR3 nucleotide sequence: TGTGCCAGCAGCACGTCGGGACTAGCGGGGGGGTCTACCCAGTACTTC.